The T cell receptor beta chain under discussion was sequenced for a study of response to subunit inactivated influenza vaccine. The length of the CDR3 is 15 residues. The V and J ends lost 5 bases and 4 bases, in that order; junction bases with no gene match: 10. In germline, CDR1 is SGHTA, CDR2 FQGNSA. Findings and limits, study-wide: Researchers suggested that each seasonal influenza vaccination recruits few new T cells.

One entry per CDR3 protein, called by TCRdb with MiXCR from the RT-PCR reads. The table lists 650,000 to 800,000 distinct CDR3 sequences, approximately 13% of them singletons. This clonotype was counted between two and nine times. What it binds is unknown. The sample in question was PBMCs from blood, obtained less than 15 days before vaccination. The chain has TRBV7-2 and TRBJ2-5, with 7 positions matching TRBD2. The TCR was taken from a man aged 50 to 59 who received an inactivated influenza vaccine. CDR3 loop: CASSPGLGAGETQYF. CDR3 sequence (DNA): TGTGCCAGCAGCCCCGGACTAGGGGCCGGAGAGACCCAGTACTTC.